A selection of T cell receptor beta chains follows, all from one sample in a study of cytomegalovirus exposure and HLA in healthy donors. Libraries were prepared by immunoSEQ multiplex PCR; TCRdb keeps only in-frame clonotypes and omits some of them. Counted here are around 130,000 clones, approximately 89% occurring once; the ten biggest clones make up approximately 6.7%. The material sequenced was PBMCs. These receptors were obtained from a woman in her 30s in good health and CMV-seropositive. Each CDR3 is given with its conserved first and last residue. Fields, in order: J gene, D gene, V gene, clone size, CDR3 protein, CDR3 DNA. A D gene is named only where the DNA matches it firmly. A row's size may be missing; if present it is once, few, many or a size class.

TRBJ1-2 - TRBV7-9 - CASSLGGFYGYTF TGTGCCAGCAGCCTGGGGGGGTTCTATGGCTACACCTTC
TRBJ2-7 - TRBV5-1 - CASSWTAADSSYEQYF TGCGCCAGCAGCTGGACAGCAGCGGACAGTAGTTACGAGCAGTACTTC
TRBJ1-1 - TRBV5-6 - CASSLAVVRLNTEAFF TGTGCCAGCAGCTTGGCGGTTGTGAGGCTGAACACTGAAGCTTTCTTT
TRBJ2-3 - TRBV29-1 - CSNLASTDTQYF TGCAGCAATCTGGCTAGCACAGATACGCAGTATTTT
TRBJ2-7 - TRBV12-2 - CASRPPGQGLYEQYF TGTGCAAGTCGCCCGCCTGGACAGGGTCTCTACGAGCAGTACTTC
TRBJ2-1 - TRBV4-1 few CASSQGPQFYNEQFF TGCGCCAGCAGCCAAGGGCCTCAATTCTACAATGAGCAGTTCTTC
TRBJ2-7 - TRBV2 - CASRRDHEQYF TGTGCCAGCAGGAGGGATCACGAGCAGTACTTC
TRBJ2-5 - TRBV2 - CASTGLAETQYF TGTGCCAGCACCGGACTGGCAGAGACCCAGTACTTC
TRBJ2-1 - TRBV6-1 - CASSDLSVEQFF TGTGCCAGCAGTGATCTCTCCGTAGAGCAGTTCTTC
TRBJ1-4 - TRBV29-1 - CSVAGGSTNEKLFF TGCAGCGTCGCGGGGGGGTCAACTAATGAAAAACTGTTTTTT
TRBJ1-6 - TRBV15 - CAASRDRGYNSPLHF TGTGCCGCCAGCAGAGATAGGGGGTATAATTCACCCCTCCACTTT
TRBJ2-1 TRBD2 TRBV15 - CATSRDVRGVQFF TGTGCCACCAGCAGAGATGTCCGGGGGGTGCAGTTCTTC
TRBJ2-7 TRBD1 TRBV4-2 - CASSPGQGDAYEQYF TGTGCCAGCAGCCCCGGACAGGGGGACGCCTACGAGCAGTACTTC
TRBJ2-7 - TRBV27 - CATSPRPQGYEQYF TGTGCCACCAGTCCCAGGCCTCAGGGGTACGAGCAGTACTTC
TRBJ1-5 TRBD1 TRBV5-1 - CASSLGTGALNQPQHF TGCGCCAGCAGCCTCGGGACAGGGGCCCTCAATCAGCCCCAGCATTTT
TRBJ2-1 - TRBV19 - CASSLYNEQFF TGTGCCAGTTCCTTATACAATGAGCAGTTCTTC
TRBJ2-5 - TRBV25-1 - CASSELGEGGLHQETQYF TGTGCCAGCAGTGAATTGGGTGAGGGTGGGCTTCACCAAGAGACCCAGTACTTC
TRBJ2-5 TRBD1 TRBV5-1 - CASSLGQGFQETQYF TGCGCCAGCAGCTTGGGACAGGGATTCCAAGAGACCCAGTACTTC
TRBJ2-3 TRBD2 TRBV6-5 - CASSLSGDTQYF TGTGCCAGCAGCCTTAGCGGGGATACGCAGTATTTT
TRBJ1-1 - TRBV28 - CASSLGPRRNTEAFF TGTGCCAGCAGTTTGGGTCCTAGAAGGAACACTGAAGCTTTCTTT
TRBJ1-2 - TRBV30 - CAWSLNFHSNYGYTF TGTGCCTGGAGTTTAAACTTTCATTCTAACTATGGCTACACCTTC
TRBJ2-7 - TRBV5-1 - CASSLAAGLLSTEQYF TGCGCCAGCAGCTTGGCCGCAGGCCTCCTCTCAACCGAGCAGTACTTC
TRBJ1-1 - TRBV4-1 once CASSRLRGMNTEAFF TGCGCCAGCAGCCGGCTGCGCGGCATGAACACTGAAGCTTTCTTT
TRBJ2-7 TRBD1 TRBV27 - CASSWDRAGIEQYF TGTGCCAGCAGCTGGGACAGGGCGGGGATCGAGCAGTACTTC
TRBJ2-7 - TRBV15 once CATSSSLRGEQYF TGTGCCACCAGCAGTTCCCTCAGGGGCGAGCAGTACTTC
TRBJ2-1 TRBD2 TRBV30 few CAWRRAGGPSGEQFF TGTGCCTGGAGGAGGGCGGGAGGGCCTTCGGGTGAGCAGTTCTTC
TRBJ2-7 TRBD2 TRBV5-4 - CASSLGVGLALSYEQYF TGTGCCAGCAGCTTGGGTGTGGGACTAGCGCTGTCCTACGAGCAGTACTTC
TRBJ2-2 - TRBV7-3 - CASSPGGSGNTGELFF TGTGCCAGCAGCCCGGGTGGGAGCGGGAACACCGGGGAGCTGTTTTTT
TRBJ1-1 - TRBV6-5 - CASSYSKLNTEAFF TGTGCCAGCAGTTACAGCAAGCTGAACACTGAAGCTTTCTTT
TRBJ2-2 - TRBV7-9 - CAEPGANTGELFF TGTGCCGAGCCGGGGGCGAACACCGGGGAGCTGTTTTTT
TRBJ1-5 - TRBV5-1 - CASSLGGGGSNQPQHF TGCGCCAGCAGCTTGGGGGGCGGGGGAAGCAATCAGCCCCAGCATTTT
TRBJ2-1 - TRBV6-1 - CASSEVGGSYNEQFF TGTGCCAGCAGTGAAGTAGGGGGCTCCTACAATGAGCAGTTCTTC
TRBJ1-2 - TRBV27 - CASSFDGGDYGYTF TGTGCCAGCAGTTTCGACGGAGGGGACTATGGCTACACCTTC
TRBJ1-2 TRBD1 TRBV18 - CASSLTGGAGDGYTF TGTGCCAGCTCCCTTACAGGGGGTGCGGGAGATGGCTACACCTTC
TRBJ2-5 - TRBV5-1 - CASSLVGALIQETQYF TGCGCCAGCAGCTTGGTAGGGGCATTAATCCAAGAGACCCAGTACTTC
TRBJ2-1 - TRBV6-1 - CASSPWVADNEQFF TGTGCCAGCTCCCCCTGGGTAGCGGACAATGAGCAGTTCTTC
TRBJ1-2 TRBD1 TRBV28 - CASRPGDRGQDQGYTF TGTGCCAGCAGACCCGGGGACAGGGGGCAAGACCAAGGCTACACCTTC
TRBJ2-5 TRBD2 TRBV11-2 - CASSFTSGGLETQYF TGTGCCAGCAGCTTTACTAGCGGGGGGTTAGAGACCCAGTACTTC
TRBJ1-2 - TRBV15 - CATSSMAYYGYTF TGTGCCACCAGCTCGATGGCCTACTATGGCTACACCTTC
TRBJ1-2 - TRBV6-1 - CASSEARGYTF TGTGCCAGCAGTGAAGCGCGTGGCTACACCTTC